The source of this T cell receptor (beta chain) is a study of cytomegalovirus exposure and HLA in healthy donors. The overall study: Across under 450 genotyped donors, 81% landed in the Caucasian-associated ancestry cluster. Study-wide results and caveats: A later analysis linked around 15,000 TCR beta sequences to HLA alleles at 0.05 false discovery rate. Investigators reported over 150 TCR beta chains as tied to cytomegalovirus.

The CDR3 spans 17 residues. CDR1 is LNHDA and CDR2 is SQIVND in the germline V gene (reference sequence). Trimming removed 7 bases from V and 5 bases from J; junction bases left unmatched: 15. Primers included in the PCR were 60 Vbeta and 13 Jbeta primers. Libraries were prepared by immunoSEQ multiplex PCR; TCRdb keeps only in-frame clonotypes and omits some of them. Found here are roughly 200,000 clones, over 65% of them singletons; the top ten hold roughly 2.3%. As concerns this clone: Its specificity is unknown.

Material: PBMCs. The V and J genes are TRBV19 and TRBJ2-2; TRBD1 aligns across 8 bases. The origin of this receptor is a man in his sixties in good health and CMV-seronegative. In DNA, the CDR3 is TGTGCCAGTACCGCGGCTCAGGGGGCAAGTGGAACCGGGGAGCTGTTTTTT. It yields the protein CASTAAQGASGTGELFF.